This is a list of T cell receptor beta chains from one sample in a study of Ad26.COV2.S vaccination and SARS-CoV-2 variants. Sequencing used immunoSEQ multiplex PCR; TCRdb keeps in-frame clones, though not all of them. This sample has about 180,000 clones, with approximately 90% found just once. Sequenced here: peripheral blood, sampled after recovery from COVID-19. These receptors all stem from a human donor who had recovered from COVID-19. The CDR3 runs from the conserved cysteine through the conserved F or W. D genes are given only for firm matches. Some rows mark clone size as missing; the rest say once, few, many or name a class of expanded clone.

j_call d_call v_call clone_size cdr3_length cdr3_aa cdr3_nt
TRBJ1-2 - TRBV9 - 16 CASSQYNRPLPYGYTF TGTGCCAGCAGCCAATATAACAGGCCACTTCCCTATGGCTACACCTTC
TRBJ1-6 - TRBV4-2 - 18 CASSQGSTGSSYNSPLHF TGTGCCAGCAGCCAAGGTAGTACGGGTAGCTCCTATAATTCACCCCTCCACTTT
TRBJ2-4 - TRBV2 - 13 CASRKKTVDIQYF TGTGCCAGCCGAAAAAAAACGGTGGACATTCAGTACTTC
TRBJ1-3 - TRBV30 - 14 CAWSYRVVGNTIYF TGTGCCTGGAGTTACCGAGTGGTTGGAAACACCATATATTTT
TRBJ1-4 TRBD1 TRBV27 few 14 CASSTRTGKEKLFF TGTGCCAGCAGTACTCGGACAGGGAAGGAAAAACTGTTTTTT
TRBJ1-4 TRBD1 TRBV30 - 14 CAWSDGTGREKLFF TGTGCCTGGAGTGATGGGACAGGGAGAGAAAAACTGTTTTTT
TRBJ1-1 TRBD1 TRBV5-6 - 15 CASSWTGGENTEAFF TGTGCCAGCAGCTGGACAGGGGGGGAGAACACTGAAGCTTTCTTT
TRBJ1-3 - TRBV3-1/TRBV3-2 - 13 CASSQGQQNTIYF TGTGCCAGCAGCCAAGGGCAGCAAAACACCATATATTTT
TRBJ2-2 - TRBV7-2 - 14 CASRAQANTGELFF TGTGCCAGCAGGGCTCAGGCTAACACCGGGGAGCTGTTTTTT
TRBJ2-1 TRBD1 TRBV4-1 - 16 CASSQDRTGVNDEQFF TGCGCCAGCAGCCAAGACCGGACAGGGGTAAATGATGAGCAGTTCTTC
TRBJ1-1 TRBD1 TRBV18 few 14 CASSPGTGASEAFF TGTGCCAGCTCACCGGGGACAGGGGCGTCTGAAGCTTTCTTT
TRBJ1-5 - TRBV6-5 - 13 CASTLTTYQPQHF TGTGCCAGCACCCTGACAACCTATCAGCCCCAGCATTTT
TRBJ2-1 TRBD2 TRBV6-1 - 16 CASSEGTSGASDEQFF TGTGCCAGCAGTGAAGGAACTAGCGGGGCTTCGGATGAGCAGTTCTTC
TRBJ1-2 TRBD1 TRBV7-8 - 15 CASSLRQGVSYGYTF TGTGCCAGCAGCTTAAGACAGGGAGTTAGCTATGGCTACACCTTC
TRBJ2-7 TRBD1 TRBV5-4 - 15 CASSLAGTVSYEQYF TGTGCCAGCAGCTTGGCCGGGACAGTCTCCTACGAGCAGTACTTC
TRBJ1-2 TRBD1 TRBV3-1/TRBV3-2 - 15 CASSQRGQTNYGYTF TGTGCCAGCAGCCAAAGGGGACAGACCAACTATGGCTACACCTTC
TRBJ1-1 - TRBV6-5 - 14 CASSLRITNTEAFF TGTGCCAGCAGCCTCAGAATTACGAACACTGAAGCTTTCTTT
TRBJ2-4 TRBD2 TRBV3-1/TRBV3-2 - 14 CASSQGGLVSIQYF TGTGCCAGCAGCCAAGGTGGACTAGTGAGCATTCAGTACTTC
TRBJ2-5 - TRBV20-1 - 11 CSARDQETQYF TGCAGTGCTAGAGATCAAGAGACCCAGTACTTC
TRBJ1-1 - TRBV12-3/TRBV12-4 - 12 CASSPGGTEAFF TGTGCCAGCAGTCCCGGAGGCACTGAAGCTTTCTTT
TRBJ2-1 TRBD2 TRBV4-2 - 18 CASSQALTPSGNYNEQFF TGTGCCAGCAGCCAAGCCCTGACACCTAGCGGAAACTACAATGAGCAGTTCTTC
TRBJ1-1 - TRBV7-6 - 13 CASSLALGTEAFF TGTGCCAGCAGCTTAGCATTAGGGACTGAAGCTTTCTTT
TRBJ1-1 - TRBV5-1 - 18 CASSLRSGTALGGTEAFF TGCGCCAGCAGCTTGCGTAGCGGGACCGCGTTGGGAGGGACTGAAGCTTTCTTT
TRBJ2-2 - TRBV6-2/TRBV6-3 - 15 CASSLLPSGTGELFF TGTGCCAGCAGTCTCCTTCCGAGCGGGACCGGGGAGCTGTTTTTT
TRBJ2-7 TRBD1 TRBV18 once 14 CASSPGQGAYEQYF TGTGCCAGCTCACCCGGACAGGGGGCCTACGAGCAGTACTTC
TRBJ2-3 - TRBV7-9 - 15 CASSQGSVGADTQYF TGTGCCAGCAGTCAGGGGTCGGTCGGGGCAGATACGCAGTATTTT
TRBJ1-2 TRBD1 TRBV9 - 15 CASSGLRQGHYGYTF TGTGCCAGCAGCGGACTTCGACAGGGACACTATGGCTACACCTTC
TRBJ1-2 - TRBV20-1 - 11 CSAPGLGGYTF TGCAGTGCTCCCGGGCTTGGTGGCTACACCTTC
TRBJ1-1 - TRBV7-2 - 13 CASSRRRNTEAFF TGTGCCAGCAGCCGACGTCGGAACACTGAAGCTTTCTTT
TRBJ2-2 - TRBV6-4 - 14 CASSARPGTGELFF TGTGCCAGCAGTGCCCGACCCGGGACCGGGGAGCTGTTTTTT
TRBJ1-6 - TRBV19 - 11 CASSPSGPLHF TGTGCCAGTAGCCCCAGTGGGCCCCTCCACTTT
TRBJ2-7 TRBD1 TRBV6-1 - 13 CASSETGVGEQYF TGTGCCAGCAGTGAGACAGGGGTGGGGGAGCAGTACTTC
TRBJ1-2 TRBD1 TRBV28 once 13 CASSQTGAGGYTF TGTGCCAGCAGTCAAACAGGGGCTGGTGGCTACACCTTC
TRBJ2-2 - TRBV7-9 - 12 CASTINTGELFF TGTGCCAGCACCATCAACACCGGGGAGCTGTTTTTT
TRBJ2-5 TRBD1 TRBV19 once 17 CASSIEGQGGSLETQYF TGTGCCAGTAGTATAGAGGGACAGGGTGGGAGCTTAGAGACCCAGTACTTC
TRBJ1-2 TRBD1 TRBV6-6 - 14 CASSFPDRSYGYTF TGTGCCAGCAGTTTCCCGGACAGGAGCTATGGCTACACCTTC
TRBJ2-1 TRBD1 TRBV4-2 - 16 CASSQGAGGQGNEQFF TGTGCCAGCAGCCAAGGTGCAGGGGGACAAGGTAATGAGCAGTTCTTC
TRBJ2-7 TRBD1 TRBV6-5 - 12 CASRTGGNEQYF TGTGCCAGCAGAACAGGGGGCAACGAGCAGTACTTC
TRBJ2-5 - TRBV5-6 - 13 CASSPTSGETQYF TGTGCCAGCAGCCCAACCTCGGGGGAGACCCAGTACTTC
TRBJ1-5 - TRBV9 - 15 CASSPTDYSNQPQHF TGTGCCAGCAGCCCGACCGATTATAGCAATCAGCCCCAGCATTTT
TRBJ2-7 TRBD2 TRBV28 - 15 CASRGASGIVHEQYF TGTGCCAGCAGGGGAGCTAGCGGGATAGTCCACGAGCAGTACTTC
TRBJ1-3 - TRBV3-1/TRBV3-2 - 15 CASSFPGNMGNTIYF TGTGCCAGCAGCTTCCCGGGGAATATGGGAAACACCATATATTTT
TRBJ2-2 - TRBV9 - 12 CASSDNWGELFF TGTGCCAGCAGCGACAACTGGGGGGAGCTGTTTTTT